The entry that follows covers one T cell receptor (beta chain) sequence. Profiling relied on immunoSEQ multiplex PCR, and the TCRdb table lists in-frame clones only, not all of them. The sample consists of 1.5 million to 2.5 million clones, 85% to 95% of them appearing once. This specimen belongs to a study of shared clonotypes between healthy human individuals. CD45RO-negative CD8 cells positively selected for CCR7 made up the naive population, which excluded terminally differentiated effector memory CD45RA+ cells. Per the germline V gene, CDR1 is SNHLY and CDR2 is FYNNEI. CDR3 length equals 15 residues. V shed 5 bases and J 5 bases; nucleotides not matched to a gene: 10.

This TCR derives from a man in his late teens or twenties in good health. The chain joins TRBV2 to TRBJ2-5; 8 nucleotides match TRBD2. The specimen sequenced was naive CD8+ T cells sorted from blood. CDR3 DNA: TGTGCCAGCAGTACGGGACTAGGCGATAGGGAGACCCAGTACTTC. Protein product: CASSTGLGDRETQYF.